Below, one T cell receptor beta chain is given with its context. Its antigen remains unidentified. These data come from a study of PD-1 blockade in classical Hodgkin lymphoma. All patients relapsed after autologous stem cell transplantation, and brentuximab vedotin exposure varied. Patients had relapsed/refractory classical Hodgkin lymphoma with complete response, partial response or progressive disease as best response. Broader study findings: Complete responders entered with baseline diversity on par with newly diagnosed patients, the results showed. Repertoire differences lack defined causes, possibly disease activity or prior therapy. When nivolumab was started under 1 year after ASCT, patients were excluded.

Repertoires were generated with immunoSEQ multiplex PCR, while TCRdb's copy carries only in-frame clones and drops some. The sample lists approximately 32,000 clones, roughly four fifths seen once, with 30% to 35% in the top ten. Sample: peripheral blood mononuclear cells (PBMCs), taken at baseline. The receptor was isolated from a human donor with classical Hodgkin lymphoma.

DNA of the CDR3: TGTGCCAGTAGTGCGGACAGACTTTACAATGAGCAGTTCTTC. Its protein is CASSADRLYNEQFF. The chain couples TRBV19 to TRBJ2-1, with D perhaps matching TRBD1 (6 bases). With 5 bases removed from V and 4 bases from J, the gap between germline ends came to 12 bases. Germline CDR1 LNHDA, CDR2 SQIVND (reference sequence). This CDR3 has 14 amino acids.